This TCR beta chain derives from a study of T cell changes during pregnancy in multiple sclerosis. The assay was immunoSEQ multiplex PCR, and TCRdb's table has in-frame clones only and misses some. The data contain some 70,000 clones, roughly 90% of them seen just once; the ten biggest clones take up 9.5%. This CDR3 contains 14 residues. Germline V CDR1 and CDR2: MNHEY, SVGAGI. V lost 4 bases and J 2 bases, leaving 12 bases between the germline ends. The rearrangement joins TRBV6-5 to TRBJ2-7, with D unclear. The TCR originated in a female donor in good health, enrolled as a control in a pregnancy study. Here the sequenced sample was peripheral blood, taken after pregnancy. As DNA, the CDR3 is TGTGCCAGCAGTTCCTCACTTATTGCCTACGAGCAGTACTTC. Translating it yields CASSSSLIAYEQYF.